The 9 T cell receptor beta chains reported below all come from one sample, sequenced in a study of OX40 agonist ivuxolimab in advanced cancers. The protocol was immunoSEQ multiplex PCR, while the TCRdb copy is restricted to in-frame clones and leaves out a portion. There are roughly 97,000 clones in the sample; roughly nine tenths occur only once, and around 5.9% lies in the top ten. The specimen comprised CD4+ or CD8+ T cells sorted from blood, sampled in a trial of the OX40 agonist ivuxolimab. Receptor source: an adult with an advanced solid tumor such as melanoma, head and neck, liver or kidney cancer.

This clone was detected only once. This rearrangement joins TRBV19 to TRBJ1-5; maybe TRBD1 (6 bases). V shed 8 bases and J shed 6 bases, with 11 bases lying between them. Germline V CDR1 and CDR2: LNHDA, SQIVND (reference sequence). The CDR3 sequence is 12 residues long. In nucleotides, the CDR3 is TGTGCCAGTGAATCCAGGGGTCAGCCCCAGCATTTT. Encoded protein: CASESRGQPQHF.

The rearrangement joins TRBV4-1 to TRBJ1-3, with a tentative D call TRBD1 (5 bases). The V end lost 3 bases, the J end lost 1 base, and 13 bases lay between the germline ends. CDR1 is MGHRA, CDR2 YSYEKL, per germline. The CDR3 runs to 16 residues. CDR3 sequence (DNA): TGCGCCAGCAGCCAGCCCCAGGGATCGTCTGGAAACACCATATATTTT. This codes for CASSQPQGSSGNTIYF.

The J gene is TRBJ1-3, the V gene TRBV18; no firm D call. This CDR3 contains 15 residues. Germline V CDR1 and CDR2: KGHSH, LQKENI. Trimming took off 2 bases at V and 4 bases at J, with 12 bases between the two ends. CDR3 in amino acids: CASSPKPQTGNTIYF. As DNA, the CDR3 is TGTGCCAGCTCACCAAAGCCCCAGACAGGAAACACCATATATTTT.

This clone was seen more than once but under ten times. J is TRBJ1-2 and V is TRBV30; no clear D gene. V lost 0 bases and J lost 10, with 9 bases in between. The CDR3 contains 11 residues. The germline V gene encodes CDR1 GTSNPN and CDR2 SVGIG (reference sequence). CDR3 nucleotides: TGTGCCTGGAGTGTTGGTGGGAACTACACCTTC. Amino acids: CAWSVGGNYTF.

In its sample, this clone was seen once. The gene calls are TRBV2 and TRBJ2-4; no clear D gene. In germline, CDR1 is SNHLY, CDR2 FYNNEI. The V end lost 6 bases, the J end lost 7 bases, and 4 bases lay between the germline ends. The CDR3 is 10 amino acids. The CDR3 bases are TGTGCCAGCAGAGTGAACATTCAGTACTTC. The encoded protein is CASRVNIQYF.

The chain joins TRBV19 to TRBJ2-3; D possibly uses TRBD1 or TRBD2 (5 bases each). Trimming took 2 bases from V and 7 from J, leaving 10 bases between them. The CDR3 sequence is 13 residues long. Germline V gene sequence: CDR1 LNHDA, CDR2 SQIVND (reference sequence). CDR3 in amino acids: CASSIRGVNTQYF. As DNA, the CDR3 is TGTGCCAGTAGTATAAGAGGGGTAAATACGCAGTATTTT.

This chain connects TRBV19 to TRBJ2-7, with 7 nucleotides matching TRBD1. The germline gives CDR1 LNHDA, CDR2 SQIVND (reference sequence). There are 15 residues in the CDR3. V trimming: 3 bases; J trimming: 5 bases; junction bases outside the gene matches: 10. DNA for the CDR3: TGTGCCAGTAGTATCAGGACAGGAAGTCCCCACGAGCAGTACTTC. This translates into CASSIRTGSPHEQYF.

The rearrangement links TRBV27 to TRBJ2-7; maybe TRBD1 (6 bases). The CDR3 covers 16 residues. Germline V gene sequence: CDR1 MNHEY, CDR2 SMNVEV (reference sequence). Between the trimmed V and J ends, which lost 4 bases and 5 bases, there was a span of 21 bases. The DNA for the CDR3 is TGTGCCAGCAGTTGGACCGTTCCCCAGGGGATTGACGAGCAGTACTTC. Its translation: CASSWTVPQGIDEQYF.

The J gene is TRBJ1-1, the V gene TRBV19; D is uncertain. CDR3 size: 14 residues. Trimming cost V 3 bases and J 3 bases, with 11 bases left between them. Germline V gene data show CDR1 as LNHDA and CDR2 as SQIVND (reference sequence). The CDR3 protein is CASSIPGYDTEAFF. CDR3 in DNA: TGTGCCAGTAGTATCCCGGGATACGACACTGAAGCTTTCTTT.